This T cell receptor beta chain is drawn from a study of shared clonotypes between healthy human individuals (dated by TCRdb to 2019 to 2021). About the full investigation: A couple of women and three men aged 18 to 49 years were included in the cohort. To increase sequencing depth and limit assay-specific biases, different laboratories used diverse techniques to prepare libraries and sequence TCR repertoires. Per donor, leukapheresis produced somewhere between about 0.85 and 8.9 billion PBMCs. Blood TCR repertoires of 5 or 6 healthy adults were deeply sequenced to estimate repertoire size and the extent of clonotype sharing between individuals. For each donor, three plates each were used for CD4 naive and CD4 memory, two plates were used for CD8 naive, and one plate was used for CD8 memory.

The donors were healthy, HIV-negative adults who had no recently reported acute infections or vaccinations. Every donor was a Caucasian adult residing in Nashville, Tennessee, USA. CD4+ T cells were enriched through magnetic negative selection, after which naive cells were positively selected on CD45RA and the remaining negative fraction served as the memory subset. Blood was obtained by leukapheresis, after which PBMCs were separated by Ficoll-Histopaque density gradient centrifugation and cryopreserved in liquid nitrogen vapor phase. Analytical flow cytometry was used to check the purity and quantity of every magnetically sorted T cell population. Genomic DNA was isolated from each sorted fraction and quantified by UV absorbance on a Nanodrop 2000c. V was cut back by 2 bases and J by 6 bases, leaving a gap of 7 bases between them. The CDR3 measures 13 amino acids from cysteine to phenylalanine. Only the CDR3 portion is preserved as DNA: 39 bases, with reading frame beginning at the first base. The germline V gene specifies MNHEY as CDR1 and SVGAGI as CDR2.

Notes on this clone: The antigen it recognizes is unknown. No much larger clonotype is one base removed from it; base qualities were not supplied.

Overall results and qualifications from the work: Naive subsets generally had larger estimated clonotype richness than memory subsets did. Across four donors, about 4.5% of naive CD4, around 3.3% of naive CD8, roughly 2.2% of memory CD4, and 0.4% of memory CD8 clonotypes were shared. Because the study included only a small number of donors, the genetic and exposure-history diversity represented was limited. Rarefaction of sorted-subset datasets indicated incomplete sequencing despite the large sequencing depth. Only blood was sampled, and tissue TCR repertoires likely differ from those in blood. Pairwise subsampling indicated that sequencing depth was expected to affect the degree of clonotype sharing among donors. Higher generation probabilities were observed for clonotypes shared by all four sorted-subset donors than for non-shared clonotypes.

TCR CDR3 regions were amplified from genomic DNA by multiplex PCR using the deep immunoSEQ assay. Extracted genomic DNA from each cell subset was distributed evenly across all wells of several immunoSEQ 96-well plates, and each plate was treated as a replicate. Each replicate PCR for sorted subsets received around 210 ng genomic DNA, equal to about 30,000 T cell genomes. Purified libraries were measured with a Qubit 3.0 fluorometer, size-checked on a Bioanalyzer 2100, and measured again with the KAPA Library Quantification kit. Every immunoSEQ 96-well plate was sequenced on a separate single-read 150-cycle Illumina NextSeq 550 flow cell. As for how the authors treated the data: Because the immunoSEQ output held only junctional sequences and lacked quality scores, the filtering could not match the filtering applied to full-length reads. Sequences were annotated with PyIR, a Python wrapper for IgBLAST v1.9, and V/J genes and CDR3 were assigned using IMGT germline references. Reads were removed for weak V/J assignments (E-value above 1e-6), missing CDR3, stop codons, out-of-frame junctions, or ambiguous translated residues. V3J clonotypes were defined as sequences sharing the same inferred V gene, J gene, and CDR3 amino acid sequence. Percentage overlap between repertoires was calculated by dividing the number of shared unique clonotypes by the size of the smaller repertoire. Repertoire richness was assessed with RTK rarefaction, the Chao1 estimator, and Recon v2.1 estimates of unobserved clonotypes. Generation probabilities were computed with OLGA for all TCRbeta clonotypes obtained by the gDNA method from a few donors. In TCRdb, the immuneACCESS table is reduced to in-frame sequences with V and J assigned. These tables do not hold every clone; where another copy was compared, an unresolved V gene accounts for under half, and the others remain unexplained. The DNA was the basis for D and trimming; V, J and clone size are from that table. This sample holds roughly 2,300,000 clones; 85% to 95% were observed only once. The top ten hold around 0.4% of the sample.

The sequence links TRBV6-5 to TRBJ1-4; the D gene is perhaps TRBD1, from 5 matching bases. The clonotype originates from a man between 18 and 35 years old in good health. Some clones in this sample may be carry-over from other donors' samples. Material for sequencing was naive CD4+ T cells from PBMCs. The sample's cell subset or site label is to be understood as: CD45RA+ positively selected. The CDR3 corresponds to CASSYRGYEKLFF. In nucleotide form, the sequence is TGTGCCAGCAGTTACAGGGGTTATGAAAAACTGTTTTTT.